These 10 T cell receptor beta chains share one sample of origin, sequenced in a study of identical twins. Using its own MiXCR run on the 5' RACE reads, TCRdb lists one record per CDR3 protein. Here the sample spans about 900,000 distinct CDR3 sequences, 9% to 15% being singletons. The same specimen was also included in a second study, on yellow fever vaccine responses in identical twins.

The sequenced sample consisted of PBMCs. The receptors here all came from a woman aged 18-29 years in good health.

This chain uses TRBV29-1 with TRBJ1-1; the match to TRBD1 covers 7 bases. CDR1 is SQVTM and CDR2 is ANQGSEA in the germline V gene. Losses at the gene ends were 6 bases for V and 5 bases for J; bases not matched to a gene: 9. The length of the CDR3 is 13 residues. The CDR3 is CSVWTGGVTEAFF. In nucleotides, the CDR3 is TGCAGCGTCTGGACAGGAGGGGTAACTGAAGCTTTCTTT.

The chain links TRBV28 to TRBJ2-6; perhaps TRBD1 as D (5 bases). Trimming pared 8 bases from V and 1 base from J, leaving 15 bases between. This CDR3 comprises 16 residues. CDR1 and CDR2 (germline): MDHEN, SYDVKM. The CDR3 DNA sequence: TGTGCCAGCGGGGATGAACAGGTTTCTGGGGCCAACGTCCTGACTTTC. It encodes CASGDEQVSGANVLTF.

This clonotype was counted at least ten times. The chain combines TRBV9 with TRBJ2-1; tentative D call: TRBD2 (5 bases). This CDR3 is built from 14 residues. The ends were cut back, 4 bases at V and 8 bases at J, with 16 bases in the middle. The V gene's germline CDR1 is SGDLS and CDR2 YYNGEE. The DNA of the CDR3 is TGTGCCAGCAGCTCCCAGGACTGGGCCGATGAGCAGTTCTTC. Translation gives CASSSQDWADEQFF.

This clonotype occurred many times. The rearrangement uses TRBV4-2 and TRBJ2-1; 7 positions agree with TRBD1. Germline V gene sequence: CDR1 LGHNA, CDR2 YNFKEQ. This CDR3 is built from 16 residues. With V trimmed by 1 base and J by 6 bases, 9 bases remained unmatched. In nucleotides, the CDR3 is TGTGCCAGCAGCCAAGGAGACAGGGTTGGGTCCAATGAGCAGTTCTTC. Protein sequence: CASSQGDRVGSNEQFF.

There are many counts of this clonotype. This sequence joins TRBV28 and TRBJ2-3; 11 positions agree with TRBD1. This CDR3 contains 13 residues. Germline V gene lookup returns CDR1 MDHEN and CDR2 SYDVKM. V gave up 11 bases and J gave up 6 bases; unmatched junction bases: 7. The CDR3 DNA sequence: TGTGCCTTAGCGGGACAGGGGGGGGATACGCAGTATTTT. Amino acids: CALAGQGGDTQYF.

The rearrangement links TRBV2 to TRBJ1-5; D uncertain. V lost 7 bases to trimming and J lost 7 bases, with 14 bases between them. This CDR3 contains 13 residues. Germline-derived CDR1 and CDR2 are SNHLY and FYNNEI. CDR3 bases: TGTGCCAGCACGGGCCAGCCGGGACAGCCCCAGCATTTT. Translation: CASTGQPGQPQHF.

The chain employs TRBV29-1 and TRBJ2-5, with D perhaps TRBD1 (5 bases). Trimming removed 6 bases at V and 5 bases at J, with 13 bases between. The CDR3 has 12 residues. Germline values: CDR1 SQVTM, CDR2 ANQGSEA. The CDR3 sequence is CSVGLGPETQYF. CDR3 DNA: TGCAGCGTCGGATTGGGGCCGGAGACCCAGTACTTC.

This clonotype was seen more than once but under ten times. V gene TRBV7-6 combines with J gene TRBJ2-7; D perhaps matches TRBD2 (5 bases). There are 13 residues in the CDR3. V gave up 9 bases and J gave up 6 bases, with 18 bases separating them. CDR1 is SGHVS and CDR2 is FNYEAQ in the germline V gene. In nucleotides, the CDR3 is TGTGCCAGTTTACGTCAGGACCGGGGCGAGCAGTACTTC. Protein sequence: CASLRQDRGEQYF.

This chain uses TRBV5-1 with TRBJ1-2, with 9 positions matching TRBD1. J was trimmed by 4 bases and V by 4 bases; bases with no gene match: 8. This CDR3 is 15 amino acids long. Germline V gene sequence: CDR1 SGHRS, CDR2 YFSETQ. The CDR3 DNA reads TGCGCCAGCAGCCCGGGGACAGGGTCCGGCTATGGCTACACCTTC. Its protein product is CASSPGTGSGYGYTF.

This clonotype was counted only a few times. This chain joins TRBV10-2 and TRBJ2-3; D call uncertain. The CDR3 extends over 14 amino acids. Germline V CDR1 and CDR2: WSHSY, SAAADI. The V end lost 6 bases, the J end lost 4 bases, and 14 bases lay between the germline ends. The CDR3 reads CASRVDIGPDTQYF. CDR3 DNA sequence: TGCGCCAGCAGGGTAGACATCGGGCCAGATACGCAGTATTTT.